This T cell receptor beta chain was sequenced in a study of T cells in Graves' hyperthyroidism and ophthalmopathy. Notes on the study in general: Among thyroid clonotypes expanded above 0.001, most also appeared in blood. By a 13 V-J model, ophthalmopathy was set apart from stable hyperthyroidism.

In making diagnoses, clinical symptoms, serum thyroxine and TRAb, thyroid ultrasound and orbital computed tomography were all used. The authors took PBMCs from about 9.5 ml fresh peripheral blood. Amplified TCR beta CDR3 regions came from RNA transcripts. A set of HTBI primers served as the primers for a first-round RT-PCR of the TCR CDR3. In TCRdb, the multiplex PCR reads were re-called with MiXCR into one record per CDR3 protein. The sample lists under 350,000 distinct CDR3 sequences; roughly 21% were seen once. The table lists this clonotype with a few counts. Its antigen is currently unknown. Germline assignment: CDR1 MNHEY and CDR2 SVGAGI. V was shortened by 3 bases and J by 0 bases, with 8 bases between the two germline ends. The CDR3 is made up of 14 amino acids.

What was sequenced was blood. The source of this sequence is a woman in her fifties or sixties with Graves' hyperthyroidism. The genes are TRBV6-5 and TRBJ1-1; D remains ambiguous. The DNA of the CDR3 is TGTGCCAGCAGTTATCTAGATATGAACACTGAAGCTTTCTTT. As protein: CASSYLDMNTEAFF.